These T cell receptor beta chains were read from a single sample in a study of T cell responses to AZD1222 COVID-19 vaccine. Libraries were prepared by immunoSEQ multiplex PCR; TCRdb keeps only in-frame clonotypes and omits some of them. The sample yields about 74,000 clones, 80% to 90% seen once. Source: peripheral blood, taken on day 0 of AZD1222 vaccination. The receptor source for this set is an adult in good health. Each CDR3 is given with its conserved first and last residue. The D gene is left open where the match is weak. The size of a clone is reported for some rows only, either as once, few or many, or as a class for expanded clones.

clone_size: .; d_call: .; j_call: TRBJ1-2; v_call: TRBV28; cdr3_aa: CASREAFGGYTF; cdr3_nt: TGTGCCAGCAGGGAGGCGTTTGGCGGCTACACCTTC
clone_size: .; d_call: TRBD1; j_call: TRBJ1-5; v_call: TRBV19; cdr3_aa: CASSQGQGVHQPQHF; cdr3_nt: TGTGCCAGTAGCCAGGGACAGGGGGTGCATCAGCCCCAGCATTTT
clone_size: .; d_call: .; j_call: TRBJ1-4; v_call: TRBV15; cdr3_aa: CATSPGLTNEKLFF; cdr3_nt: TGTGCCACCAGCCCGGGACTGACTAATGAAAAACTGTTTTTT
clone_size: .; d_call: TRBD1; j_call: TRBJ1-1; v_call: TRBV24-1; cdr3_aa: CATSDSRGPNTEAFF; cdr3_nt: TGTGCCACCAGTGATTCCAGGGGGCCCAACACTGAAGCTTTCTTT
clone_size: .; d_call: .; j_call: TRBJ2-4; v_call: TRBV28; cdr3_aa: CASMERIAKNIQYF; cdr3_nt: TGTGCCAGCATGGAGAGAATAGCCAAAAACATTCAGTACTTC
clone_size: .; d_call: .; j_call: TRBJ2-6; v_call: TRBV7-9; cdr3_aa: CASSASSGANVLTF; cdr3_nt: TGTGCCAGCAGCGCCTCGTCCGGGGCCAACGTCCTGACTTTC
clone_size: .; d_call: .; j_call: TRBJ2-1; v_call: TRBV5-1; cdr3_aa: CASRGTALSSYNEQFF; cdr3_nt: TGCGCCAGCAGAGGAACAGCGTTGAGCTCCTACAATGAGCAGTTCTTC
clone_size: .; d_call: .; j_call: TRBJ2-5; v_call: TRBV28; cdr3_aa: CASSKDYQETQYF; cdr3_nt: TGTGCCAGCAGTAAAGACTATCAAGAGACCCAGTACTTC
clone_size: .; d_call: .; j_call: TRBJ1-1; v_call: TRBV6-6; cdr3_aa: CASSYGGNTEAFF; cdr3_nt: TGTGCCAGCAGTTACGGCGGGAACACTGAAGCTTTCTTT
clone_size: .; d_call: .; j_call: TRBJ1-6; v_call: TRBV3-1/TRBV3-2; cdr3_aa: CASSQEGGYNSPLHF; cdr3_nt: TGTGCCAGCAGCCAAGAGGGAGGGTATAATTCACCCCTCCACTTT
clone_size: .; d_call: .; j_call: TRBJ2-7; v_call: TRBV2; cdr3_aa: CASSGFQGAYEQYF; cdr3_nt: TGTGCCAGCAGTGGGTTTCAGGGCGCCTACGAGCAGTACTTC
clone_size: .; d_call: .; j_call: TRBJ1-4; v_call: TRBV9; cdr3_aa: CASSRTATNEKLFF; cdr3_nt: TGTGCCAGCAGCCGGACAGCAACTAATGAAAAACTGTTTTTT
clone_size: .; d_call: .; j_call: TRBJ1-1; v_call: TRBV9; cdr3_aa: CASSDDGNTEAFF; cdr3_nt: TGTGCCAGCAGCGACGACGGGAACACTGAAGCTTTCTTT
clone_size: .; d_call: .; j_call: TRBJ1-1; v_call: TRBV7-3; cdr3_aa: CASSQGWMNTEAFF; cdr3_nt: TGTGCCAGCAGTCAGGGGTGGATGAACACTGAAGCTTTCTTT
clone_size: once; d_call: TRBD2; j_call: TRBJ2-7; v_call: TRBV7-2; cdr3_aa: CASSKTSGTGEQYF; cdr3_nt: TGTGCCAGCAGCAAGACTAGCGGGACGGGAGAGCAGTACTTC
clone_size: .; d_call: TRBD1; j_call: TRBJ2-7; v_call: TRBV5-1; cdr3_aa: CASSLGTGAYEQYF; cdr3_nt: TGCGCCAGCAGTCTGGGGACAGGGGCCTACGAGCAGTACTTC
clone_size: .; d_call: TRBD1; j_call: TRBJ1-1; v_call: TRBV5-1; cdr3_aa: CASSWGQAGSTEAFF; cdr3_nt: TGCGCCAGCAGCTGGGGACAGGCGGGTAGCACTGAAGCTTTCTTT
clone_size: .; d_call: .; j_call: TRBJ2-1; v_call: TRBV2; cdr3_aa: CASSEASRGGFEQFF; cdr3_nt: TGTGCCAGCAGTGAAGCGTCTAGGGGGGGGTTTGAGCAGTTCTTC
clone_size: .; d_call: TRBD1; j_call: TRBJ1-1; v_call: TRBV7-3; cdr3_aa: CASSPDRGGVDTEAFF; cdr3_nt: TGTGCCAGCAGCCCCGACCGAGGGGGCGTAGACACTGAAGCTTTCTTT